This T cell receptor beta chain was profiled in a study of blood T cell repertoires in COVID-19. Using immunoSEQ multiplex PCR, the repertoire was profiled, and TCRdb retains in-frame clones only, with some absent. Of fewer than 200,000 clones listed, 82% are singletons. The CDR3 has 15 amino acids. V gave up 3 bases and J gave up 0 bases, with 12 bases separating them. Germline V lookup: CDR1 SGHKS, CDR2 YYEKEE (reference sequence). The V and J genes are TRBV5-5 and TRBJ1-1; D perhaps matches TRBD1 (6 bases). The sequenced sample consisted of PBMCs or T cells enriched from blood (not recorded which). The source is an older woman with acute COVID-19. The CDR3 DNA reads as TGTGCCAGCAGCTCACGGACAGTGCTGAACACTGAAGCTTTCTTT. Residues: CASSSRTVLNTEAFF.